These 23 T cell receptor beta chains share one sample of origin, sequenced in a study of blood T cell repertoires in COVID-19. Libraries were prepared by immunoSEQ multiplex PCR; TCRdb keeps only in-frame clonotypes and omits some of them. The sample lists 180,000 or so clones, around four fifths occurring once. Sequencing used PBMCs or T cells enriched from blood (not recorded which). These receptors all come from a woman between 55 and 75 years old who had recovered from COVID-19.

This clone showed up just a few times. This rearrangement joins TRBV5-6 to TRBJ1-6; 11 bases are shared with TRBD1. The J segment lost 10 bases and the V segment lost 1 base, leaving 7 bases of the junction unmatched. Germline lookup yields CDR1 SGHDT and CDR2 YYEEEE. The CDR3 is made up of 16 amino acids. The chain's CDR3 is CASSLWWTGGGSPLHF. The CDR3 bases are TGTGCCAGCAGCTTGTGGTGGACAGGGGGCGGATCACCCCTCCACTTT.

The chain couples TRBV9 to TRBJ1-5, with TRBD1 as a possible D gene (6 bases). V lost 3 bases to trimming and J lost 5 bases, with 9 bases between them. Germline CDR1 and CDR2: SGDLS and YYNGEE. CDR3 length: 13 amino acids. In nucleotides, the CDR3 is TGTGCCAGCAGCGCGGGGGGCGATCAGCCCCAGCATTTT. Translating gives CASSAGGDQPQHF.

V usage is TRBV3-1 (or the pseudogene TRBV3-2) and J usage is TRBJ2-2, with D maybe TRBD1 (6 bases). Looked up from germline, CDR1 is LGHDT and CDR2 is YNNKEL (reference sequence). This CDR3 comprises 14 residues. Trimming took off 1 base at V and 6 bases at J, with 9 bases between the two ends. CDR3 amino acids: CASSQGTVAGELFF. DNA of the CDR3: TGTGCCAGCAGCCAAGGGACAGTGGCCGGGGAGCTGTTTTTT.

The V gene is TRBV3-1 (or the pseudogene TRBV3-2), the J gene TRBJ1-1, with 7 bases that match TRBD1. Germline V gene sequence: CDR1 LGHDT, CDR2 YNNKEL (reference sequence). The J segment lost 7 bases and the V segment lost 1 base, leaving 9 bases of the junction unmatched. The CDR3 contains 15 residues. The CDR3 DNA follows: TGTGCCAGCAGCCAAGGCGCACAGGGGAGTTTTGAAGCTTTCTTT. Translated: CASSQGAQGSFEAFF.

This chain's CDR3 is CASSPWDSTDTQYF. For the CDR3, the DNA is TGTGCCAGTAGTCCATGGGACTCCACAGATACGCAGTATTTT. The chain links TRBV19 to TRBJ2-3, with D perhaps matching TRBD2 (6 bases). Germline V lookup: CDR1 LNHDA, CDR2 SQIVND (reference sequence). The CDR3 extends over 14 amino acids. Trimming removed 5 bases at V and 2 bases at J, with 11 bases between. The full variable domain, its missing parts supplied by reference TRBV19 and TRBJ2-3, is DGGITQSPKYLFRKEGQNVTLSCEQNLNHDAMYWYRQDPGQGLRLIYYSQIVNDFQKGDIAEGYSVSREKKESFPLTVTSAQKNPTAFYLCASSPWDSTDTQYFGPGTRLTVL.

This chain connects TRBV4-1 to TRBJ1-1; D is uncertain. Trimming pared 7 bases from V and 1 base from J, leaving 10 bases between. The CDR3 spans 13 residues. CDR1 MGHRA and CDR2 YSYEKL come from the germline V gene. The CDR3 coding sequence is TGCGCCAGCAAATACCCAGGGAACACTGAAGCTTTCTTT. Its protein product is CASKYPGNTEAFF.

This chain links TRBV6-6 with TRBJ2-5; maybe TRBD2 (7 bases). The ends were cut back, 0 bases at V and 2 bases at J, with 13 bases in the middle. The CDR3 loop spans 16 amino acids. Germline-derived CDR1 and CDR2 are MNHNY and SVGAGI (reference sequence). As DNA, the CDR3 is TGTGCCAGCAGTTACTCGTCGGGGGGCGAACAAGAGACCCAGTACTTC. It encodes CASSYSSGGEQETQYF.

V gene TRBV7-2 combines with J gene TRBJ1-1; D is uncertain. V was cut by 5 bases and J by 1 base, with 8 bases left in between. The CDR3 has 13 amino acids. Germline values: CDR1 SGHTA, CDR2 FQGNSA. The CDR3 coding sequence is TGTGCCAGCAGCCCGGAGGGGAACACTGAAGCTTTCTTT. It translates to CASSPEGNTEAFF.

The chain couples TRBV29-1 to TRBJ2-1; D is perhaps TRBD2 (6 bases). Deletions cut 5 bases from V and 3 bases from J, with 11 bases between. The CDR3 loop spans 13 amino acids. Germline-derived CDR1 and CDR2 are SQVTM and ANQGSEA. DNA of the CDR3: TGCAGCGTTTTGGGCGGGAACTACAATGAGCAGTTCTTC. It specifies CSVLGGNYNEQFF.

The genes are TRBV24-1 and TRBJ1-2; TRBD1 aligns across 7 bases. J was trimmed by 8 bases and V by 4 bases; bases with no gene match: 12. CDR1 KGHDR and CDR2 SFDVKD come from the germline V gene. CDR3 length: 15 amino acids. CDR3 sequence reads: CATSETGTAPGGYTF. CDR3 nucleotides: TGTGCCACCAGTGAGACCGGGACAGCCCCGGGGGGCTACACCTTC.

The sample holds one count of this clone. The genes are TRBV6-5 and TRBJ1-2; unclear D gene. The CDR3 has 14 amino acids. The germline V and J ends were trimmed by 7 bases and 2 bases, with 14 bases remaining between them. CDR1 is MNHEY and CDR2 is SVGAGI in the germline V gene. The CDR3 is CASTFSGGNYGYTF. The CDR3 DNA follows: TGTGCCAGCACCTTCTCCGGAGGAAACTATGGCTACACCTTC.

This chain joins TRBV28 and TRBJ2-3, with 9 bases aligning to TRBD1. Germline V gene sequence: CDR1 MDHEN, CDR2 SYDVKM. The CDR3 spans 16 residues. With 6 bases clipped from V and 3 bases from J, the junction kept 10 bases outside the gene matches. In nucleotides, the CDR3 is TGTGCCAGCAGCCCTCCGACAGGGGGTTGGACAGATACGCAGTATTTT. This translates into CASSPPTGGWTDTQYF.

This chain uses TRBV6-1 with TRBJ1-4; no definite D call. The germline V gene has CDR1 MNHNS and CDR2 SASEGT. Trimming left V 0 bases short and J 11 bases short, with 19 bases between. This CDR3 has 16 residues. The CDR3 is CASSEARTTGVEKLFF. The CDR3 bases are TGTGCCAGCAGTGAAGCTCGAACTACCGGGGTGGAGAAACTGTTTTTT.

V and J are TRBV5-6 and TRBJ2-7, with TRBD1 matching 9 bases. CDR3 length equals 14 residues. V was clipped by 5 bases and J by 4 bases; unmatched bases: 7. Germline CDR1 is SGHDT and CDR2 is YYEEEE. CDR3 in amino acids: CASSPGTGFYEQYF. The CDR3 DNA sequence: TGTGCCAGCAGTCCCGGGACAGGGTTTTACGAGCAGTACTTC.

The chain links TRBV7-2 to TRBJ1-5; TRBD1 matches 7 bases. CDR3 size: 14 residues. CDR1 is SGHTA and CDR2 is FQGNSA in the germline V gene. Unmatched junction bases numbered 2, after V lost 1 base and J lost 5 bases. The CDR3 nucleotides read TGTGCCAGCAGCTTAGGGGACAGCTATCAGCCCCAGCATTTT. It translates to CASSLGDSYQPQHF.

The rearrangement links TRBV29-1 to TRBJ2-2; a weak D match, TRBD2 (5 bases). The germline V gene encodes CDR1 SQVTM and CDR2 ANQGSEA. The V and J ends lost 5 bases and 6 bases respectively, with 7 bases between them. The CDR3 runs 11 residues. CDR3 residues: CSVKEAGELFF. CDR3 coding DNA: TGCAGCGTTAAGGAGGCCGGGGAGCTGTTTTTT.

This clone was picked up a small number of times. The chain recombines TRBV4-1 with TRBJ1-5; D gene unclear. Germline V CDR1 and CDR2: MGHRA, YSYEKL. V lost 5 bases, J lost 4 bases, and 9 bases lay in between. The CDR3 length is 13 residues. The CDR3 protein is CASSEIANQPQHF. CDR3 nucleotide sequence: TGCGCCAGCAGCGAGATTGCAAATCAGCCCCAGCATTTT.

This chain uses TRBV21-1 with TRBJ2-2; TRBD2, as called in the table, went unchecked against the DNA. TRBV21-1 is a pseudogene segment. The CDR3 is made up of 14 amino acids. DNA for the CDR3: TGTGCCAGCCCCTTTTGGAGGGGCACCGGGGAGCTGTTTTTT. Its translation is CASPFWRGTGELFF.

This clone was detected only a few times. This chain joins TRBV10-3 and TRBJ1-3; D ambiguous. The CDR3 covers 12 residues. Trimming took 0 bases from V and 6 from J, leaving 3 bases between them. Germline CDR1 is ENHRY and CDR2 is SYGVKD. CDR3 sequence: CAISESSNTIYF. The DNA for the CDR3 is TGTGCCATCAGTGAGTCCTCAAACACCATATATTTT.

This clone was picked up one time. The CDR3 sequence: CATNLAGITDTQYF. CDR3 nucleotide sequence: TGTGCCACCAATCTAGCGGGGATCACAGATACGCAGTATTTT. V is TRBV19 and J is TRBJ2-3; 9 positions match TRBD2. The junction had 7 bases not matched to a gene; V was cut back by 10 bases and J by 2 bases. The CDR3 has 14 amino acids. Germline V gives CDR1 LNHDA, CDR2 SQIVND (reference sequence).

The rearrangement links TRBV29-1 to TRBJ2-7; D may be TRBD1 (5 bases). V gave up 5 bases and J gave up 1 base, with 12 bases separating them. Germline V gives CDR1 SQVTM, CDR2 ANQGSEA. This CDR3 has 13 amino acids. The CDR3 sequence: CSVLYRLSYEQYF. The DNA for the CDR3 is TGCAGCGTTCTTTACAGGTTGTCCTACGAGCAGTACTTC.

The rearrangement joins TRBV5-8 to TRBJ2-7, with 8 bases fitting TRBD1. Losses at the gene ends were 0 bases for V and 7 bases for J; bases not matched to a gene: 6. The CDR3 is 14 residues long. Per germline, CDR1 SGHTS and CDR2 YDEGEE. CDR3 bases: TGTGCCAGCAGCTTGGGGCAGGGGGCGCGGGAGCAGTACTTC. It translates to CASSLGQGAREQYF.

V gene TRBV7-9 combines with J gene TRBJ2-2; no reliable D call. This CDR3 region has 11 residues. V lost 5 bases and J lost 6, with 4 bases in between. Germline CDR1 SEHNR, CDR2 FQNEAQ (reference sequence). CDR3 amino acids: CASSLAGELFF. In DNA form, the CDR3 reads TGTGCCAGCAGCCTCGCCGGGGAGCTGTTTTTT.